This T cell receptor (beta chain) was sequenced for a study of sequential checkpoint blockade in melanoma. Overall study: TCRβ was sequenced from DNA of 75 to 95 pretreatment tumors.

The assay was immunoSEQ multiplex PCR, and TCRdb's table has in-frame clones only and misses some. The data contain about 18,000 clones, around 70% of them singletons. Trimming removed 6 bases at V and 13 bases at J, with 21 bases between. CDR3 length: 13 residues. Study-wide results and caveats: In arm A, pretreatment tumor clonality was associated with response.

Treatment given: randomized to nivolumab then ipilimumab (arm A) or the reverse (arm B). Regarding this clone: Its antigen is still unknown.

The sample in question was tumor tissue (inferred from file names), obtained from a patient given nivolumab and ipilimumab in sequence. The chain couples TRBV23-1 to TRBJ2-5; weak D call: TRBD2 (6 bases). TRBV23-1 counts as an open reading frame of uncertain function. This TCR was sampled from a human donor with melanoma. DNA of the CDR3: TGCGCCAGCAGCTTAGATCTAGGAGGGACTGTGTACTTC. Translated, it gives CASSLDLGGTVYF.